These 26 T cell receptor beta chains originate from one sample sequenced in a study of shared clonotypes between healthy human individuals. Assay: immunoSEQ multiplex PCR; the TCRdb copy retains only in-frame clones and omits some. The sample consists of 450,000 to 500,000 clones, about 79% of them appearing once. The specimen was PBMCs. These receptors all stem from a woman in her thirties or forties in good health. Some clones in this sample may be carry-over from other donors' samples.

The chain links TRBV19 to TRBJ2-1; the D gene could be TRBD1 or TRBD2 (5 bases each). V lost 5 bases, J lost 11 bases, and 19 bases lay in between. The germline V gene has CDR1 LNHDA and CDR2 SQIVND (reference sequence). The CDR3 has 14 residues. CDR3 protein: CASSAGGSAVKQFF. The DNA for the CDR3 is TGTGCCAGTAGTGCTGGGGGTTCGGCGGTTAAGCAGTTCTTC.

The chain joins TRBV5-4 to TRBJ2-1, with D possibly matching TRBD1 (6 bases). The germline V and J ends were trimmed by 2 bases and 5 bases, with 14 bases remaining between them. The CDR3 sequence is 15 residues long. The germline V gene has CDR1 SGHNT and CDR2 YYREEE (reference sequence). The CDR3 bases are TGTGCCAGCAGCTTCTGGGGGCGGATTAACAATGAGCAGTTCTTC. Amino acids: CASSFWGRINNEQFF.

In its sample, this clone was seen a few times. The chain employs TRBV5-1 and TRBJ2-5; a weak D match, TRBD1 (6 bases). Germline V lookup: CDR1 SGHRS, CDR2 YFSETQ. This CDR3 comprises 15 residues. Deletions cut 0 bases from V and 11 bases from J, with 20 bases between. The CDR3 region is CASSLGDRHPGEQYF. In DNA, the CDR3 is TGCGCCAGCAGCTTGGGAGACAGGCACCCAGGTGAGCAGTACTTC.

This sequence joins TRBV21-1 and TRBJ2-7; TRBD2, the table's D call, was not compared with the DNA. TRBV21-1 is recorded as a pseudogene. This CDR3 is 19 amino acids long. The CDR3 DNA reads TGTGCCAGCAGCTGGCGCGGGAGCCCCCAACTAACCCATACCTACGAGCAGTACTTC. The encoded protein is CASSWRGSPQLTHTYEQYF.

The chain uses TRBV28 and TRBJ1-5; 7 positions match TRBD1. CDR1 is MDHEN, CDR2 SYDVKM, per germline. The length of the CDR3 is 15 residues. Losses at the gene ends were 5 bases for V and 6 bases for J; bases not matched to a gene: 10. Written as DNA, the CDR3 is TGTGCCAGCAGTGTGGGTCGGGCAGGGGGTCAGCCCCAGCATTTT. Protein sequence: CASSVGRAGGQPQHF.

The V call is TRBV15, the J call TRBJ2-3; D uncertain. The ends were cut back, 0 bases at V and 3 bases at J, with 10 bases in the middle. The germline V gene encodes CDR1 LNHNV and CDR2 YYDKDF (reference sequence). The length of the CDR3 is 15 residues. The DNA of the CDR3 is TGTGCCACCAGCAGAGATCAGACCAAAACAGATACGCAGTATTTT. Amino acid sequence: CATSRDQTKTDTQYF.

The gene calls are TRBV10-3 and TRBJ2-5, with a weak D call TRBD1 (5 bases). Trimming shortened V by 6 bases and J by 4 bases, and 9 bases separated the two germline ends. Germline V gene sequence: CDR1 ENHRY, CDR2 SYGVKD. The CDR3 totals 12 residues. The CDR3: CAISTGGETQYF. CDR3 sequence (DNA): TGTGCCATCAGCACAGGCGGAGAGACCCAGTACTTC.

The rearrangement uses TRBV18 and TRBJ2-7, with 7 bases identical to TRBD2. Germline V CDR1 and CDR2: KGHSH, LQKENI. The CDR3 contains 15 residues. V lost 1 base and J lost 2; bases outside the gene matches: 5. CDR3 amino acids: CASSPRGLDPYEQYF. In DNA form, the CDR3 reads TGTGCCAGCTCACCACGAGGACTAGACCCCTACGAGCAGTACTTC.

This clone was seen only a few times. This chain uses TRBV28 with TRBJ2-1; D not resolved. Trimming took 4 bases from V and 6 from J, leaving 10 bases between them. The CDR3 sequence is 13 residues long. CDR1 and CDR2 from the germline V gene are MDHEN and SYDVKM. The CDR3 loop is CASSWRFLNEQFF. Written as DNA, the CDR3 is TGTGCCAGCAGTTGGCGGTTTCTCAATGAGCAGTTCTTC.

J is TRBJ1-1 and V is TRBV2; perhaps TRBD1 as D (5 bases). Deletions cut 1 base from V and 1 base from J, with 7 bases between. This CDR3 is 14 amino acids long. In germline, CDR1 is SNHLY, CDR2 FYNNEI. For the CDR3, the DNA is TGTGCCAGCAGTGAAGGGACAAGGAACACTGAAGCTTTCTTT. Residues: CASSEGTRNTEAFF.

Note on this clone: A read error is likely here: a far larger clone is one base away. The rearrangement uses TRBV18 and TRBJ2-7; D call uncertain. The CDR3 loop spans 14 amino acids. Germline values: CDR1 KGHSH, CDR2 LQKENI. The DNA for the CDR3 is TGTGCCAGCTCACACATGGACGGATCCTACGGGCAGTACTTC. Translation: CASSHMDGSYGQYF.

This clone was picked up one time. The chain employs TRBV2 and TRBJ2-5, with a weak D call TRBD2 (5 bases). The ends were cut back, 11 bases at V and 1 base at J, with 14 bases in the middle. Germline V lookup: CDR1 SNHLY, CDR2 FYNNEI. The CDR3 extends over 13 amino acids. DNA of the CDR3: TGTGCCGGAGGCGGCAGAGGCCAAGAGACCCAGTACTTC. Amino acid sequence: CAGGGRGQETQYF.

The chain carries TRBV13 and TRBJ2-1; TRBD1 agrees at 9 bases. Germline trimming cut 4 bases from V and 5 bases from J; bases unmatched to any gene: 6. Germline V gene sequence: CDR1 PRHDT, CDR2 FYEKMQ (reference sequence). This CDR3 has 15 residues. CDR3 in amino acids: CASSSRGTGNNEQFF. The CDR3 DNA reads as TGTGCCAGCAGCTCACGAGGGACAGGGAACAATGAGCAGTTCTTC.

This chain joins TRBV7-2 and TRBJ1-1; D is possibly TRBD1 (6 bases). The germline V gene has CDR1 SGHTA and CDR2 FQGNSA. This CDR3 is built from 16 residues. V was clipped by 10 bases and J by 0 bases, with 21 bases between them. In nucleotides, the CDR3 is TGTGCCACGACATCGGCAGGGGCGAATCTGAACACTGAAGCTTTCTTT. This encodes CATTSAGANLNTEAFF.

This sequence joins TRBV30 and TRBJ2-7; 9 bases agree with TRBD2. Germline V CDR1 and CDR2: GTSNPN, SVGIG (reference sequence). J was trimmed by 5 bases and V by 1 base; bases with no gene match: 12. This CDR3 is 16 amino acids long. In DNA, the CDR3 is TGTGCCTGGAGTGCCAGGGGTAGTAGCGGGAGCGACGAGCAGTACTTC. Translated: CAWSARGSSGSDEQYF.

Comments on this clone: A far larger clone is just one base off, so this is likely a read error. Other nucleotide sequences from this sample produce the same CDR3. The chain combines TRBV6-1 with TRBJ2-5; 9 nucleotides agree with TRBD2. The germline V gene has CDR1 MNHNS and CDR2 SASEGT. The CDR3 has 15 amino acids. Losses at the gene ends were 2 bases for V and 5 bases for J; bases not matched to a gene: 6. The CDR3 loop is CASSEKAGGPETQYF. Written as DNA, the CDR3 is TGTGCCAGCAGTGAAAAGGCGGGAGGGCCTGAGACCCAGTACTTC.

The chain is built from TRBV9 and TRBJ2-1, with 13 bases lining up with TRBD2. V shed 3 bases and J 8 bases; nucleotides not matched to a gene: 5. This CDR3 is built from 15 residues. Germline-derived CDR1 and CDR2 are SGDLS and YYNGEE. Here the CDR3 DNA reads TGTGCCAGCAGCGACGGGACTAGCGGGATCTATGAGCAGTTCTTC. It is translated as CASSDGTSGIYEQFF.

This chain joins TRBV12-5 and TRBJ2-2; 14 bases fit TRBD2. V dropped 6 bases and J dropped 3; count of bases not matched to a gene: 9. CDR3 length: 18 residues. Germline assignment: CDR1 LGHNT and CDR2 FRNRAP. Here the CDR3 reads CASGSTSGRVWDTGELFF. For the CDR3, the DNA is TGTGCTAGTGGCTCGACTAGCGGGAGGGTGTGGGACACCGGGGAGCTGTTTTTT.

This sequence joins TRBV11-2 and TRBJ2-5; 7 nucleotides line up with TRBD2. V lost 4 bases, J lost 4 bases, and 9 bases stayed unmatched. Germline values: CDR1 SGHAT, CDR2 FQNNGV. CDR3 length: 15 amino acids. CDR3 sequence: CASSSHGGRLETQYF. The CDR3 DNA is TGTGCCAGCAGCTCGCACGGGGGGAGGCTAGAGACCCAGTACTTC. Based on the CDR3 plus reference TRBV11-2 and TRBJ2-5, the full variable domain is EAGVAQSPRYKIIEKRQSVAFWCNPISGHATLYWYQQILGQGPKLLIQFQNNGVVDDSQLPKDRFSAERLKGVDSTLKIQPAKLEDSAVYLCASSSHGGRLETQYFGPGTRLLVL.

This clone was detected only a few times. V usage is TRBV15 and J usage is TRBJ2-1; no clear D gene. V was pared by 5 bases and J by 9 bases, with 8 bases between. Germline CDR1 and CDR2: LNHNV and YYDKDF (reference sequence). The CDR3 extends over 11 amino acids. CDR3 sequence: CATSSAGEQFF. Written as DNA, the CDR3 is TGTGCCACCAGCTCCGCTGGTGAGCAGTTCTTC.

The CDR3, as DNA: TGTGCCAGCAGCGTAGGCCCGGGGCGCCGAGCTAACTATGGCTACACCTTC. It is translated as CASSVGPGRRANYGYTF. The chain recombines TRBV9 with TRBJ1-2; D is perhaps TRBD1 (5 bases). Trimming stripped 0 bases from V and 0 bases from J, with 15 bases between. CDR1 and CDR2 (germline): SGDLS, YYNGEE. This CDR3 has 17 amino acids.

This chain uses TRBV6-1 with TRBJ1-2; no clear D. The CDR3 runs 15 residues. V was shortened by 2 bases and J by 3 bases, with 13 bases between the two germline ends. The germline V gene has CDR1 MNHNS and CDR2 SASEGT. For the CDR3, the DNA is TGTGCCAGCAGTGAAATGGGCGCCACATACTATGGCTACACCTTC. Translation: CASSEMGATYYGYTF.

The CDR3 DNA reads TGTGCCAGCAGTCCCCGGGGGAAGAGCAATCAGCCCCAGCATTTT. Protein: CASSPRGKSNQPQHF. The chain couples TRBV28 to TRBJ1-5; possible D gene TRBD1, 5 bases. CDR1 MDHEN and CDR2 SYDVKM come from the germline V gene. This CDR3 contains 15 residues. V was pared by 5 bases and J by 1 base, with 12 bases between.

The J gene is TRBJ2-3, the V gene TRBV4-1; 9 bases are shared with TRBD2. The CDR3 extends over 15 amino acids. The V segment lost 1 base and the J segment 3 bases; nucleotides outside the gene matches: 2. Germline V CDR1 and CDR2: MGHRA, YSYEKL. The DNA for the CDR3 is TGCGCCAGCAGCCAAGTTCTAGCGGGAACAGATACGCAGTATTTT. It is translated as CASSQVLAGTDTQYF.

This clone was seen only once. The CDR3 coding sequence is TGCAGCGTTGTGGGTTCAAACGAGCAGTACTTC. Residues: CSVVGSNEQYF. This chain uses TRBV29-1 with TRBJ2-7; D uncertain. There are 11 residues in the CDR3. V was pared by 4 bases and J by 5 bases, with 9 bases between. Germline assignment: CDR1 SQVTM and CDR2 ANQGSEA.

This clone is a singleton in its sample. The V call is TRBV28, the J call TRBJ2-7; D is possibly TRBD2 (5 bases). The CDR3 spans 15 residues. Deletions cut 1 base from V and 3 bases from J, with 13 bases between. From germline, CDR1 is MDHEN and CDR2 SYDVKM. The CDR3 is CASSLYQDFGYEQYF. In nucleotides, the CDR3 is TGTGCCAGCAGTTTATACCAGGACTTCGGCTACGAGCAGTACTTC.